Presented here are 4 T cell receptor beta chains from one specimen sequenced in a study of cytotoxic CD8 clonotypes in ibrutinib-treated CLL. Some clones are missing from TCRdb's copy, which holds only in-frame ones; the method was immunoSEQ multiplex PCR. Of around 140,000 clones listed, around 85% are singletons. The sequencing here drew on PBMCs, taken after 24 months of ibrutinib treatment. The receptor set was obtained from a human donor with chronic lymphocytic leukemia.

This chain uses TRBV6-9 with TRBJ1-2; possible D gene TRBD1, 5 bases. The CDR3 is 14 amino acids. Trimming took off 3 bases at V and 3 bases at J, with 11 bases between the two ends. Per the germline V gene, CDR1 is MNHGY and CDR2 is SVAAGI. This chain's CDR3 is CASSYSGGDYGYTF. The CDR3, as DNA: TGTGCCAGCAGTTACTCCGGGGGAGACTATGGCTACACCTTC.

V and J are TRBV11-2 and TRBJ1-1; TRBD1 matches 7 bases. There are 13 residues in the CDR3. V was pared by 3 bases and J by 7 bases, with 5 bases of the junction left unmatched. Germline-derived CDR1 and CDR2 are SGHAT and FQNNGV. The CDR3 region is CASSLRQGLEAFF. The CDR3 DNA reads TGTGCCAGCAGCTTGAGACAGGGACTTGAAGCTTTCTTT.

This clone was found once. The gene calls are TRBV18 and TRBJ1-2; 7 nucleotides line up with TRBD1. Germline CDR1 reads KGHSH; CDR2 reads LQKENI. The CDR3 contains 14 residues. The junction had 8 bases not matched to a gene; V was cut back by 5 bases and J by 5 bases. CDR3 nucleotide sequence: TGTGCCAGCTCAGACCAACAGGGGCGGTATGGCTACACCTTC. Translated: CASSDQQGRYGYTF.

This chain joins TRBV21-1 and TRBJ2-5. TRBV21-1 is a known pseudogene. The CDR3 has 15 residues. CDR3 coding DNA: TGTGCCAGCAGCAGGGATCCAAACCGGCTGGAGACCCAGTACTTC. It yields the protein CASSRDPNRLETQYF.